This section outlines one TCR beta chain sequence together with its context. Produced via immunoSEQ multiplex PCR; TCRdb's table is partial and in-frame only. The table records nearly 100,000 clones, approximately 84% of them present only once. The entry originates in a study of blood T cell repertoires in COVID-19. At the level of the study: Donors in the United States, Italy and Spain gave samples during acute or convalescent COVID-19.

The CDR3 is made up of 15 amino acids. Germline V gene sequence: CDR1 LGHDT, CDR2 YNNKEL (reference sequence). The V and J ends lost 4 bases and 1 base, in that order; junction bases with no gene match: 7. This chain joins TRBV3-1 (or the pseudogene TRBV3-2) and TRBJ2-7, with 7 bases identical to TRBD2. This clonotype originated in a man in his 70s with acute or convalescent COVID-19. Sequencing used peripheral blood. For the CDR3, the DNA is TGTGCCAGCAGCCGCCAAAGGGGAGGGTCCTACGAGCAGTACTTC. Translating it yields CASSRQRGGSYEQYF.